The clone carrying this T cell receptor beta chain is medium-sized in the sample. Antigen: not known. This record belongs to a study of lung T cells in sarcoidosis with Löfgren's syndrome. Findings and caveats of the study: Multiple Löfgren's syndrome patients reportedly shared TRAV12-1 and TRBV2 CDR3 motifs.

The CDR3 runs 14 residues. Trimming at V came to 4 bases and at J to 2 bases, leaving 5 bases not matched to a gene. CDR1 is DFQATT, CDR2 SNEGSKA, per germline (reference sequence). TCRdb redid the calling of the reads with MiXCR, one entry per CDR3 protein. The sample consists of about 19,000 distinct CDR3 sequences, over 20% of them appearing once. The receptor comes from a human donor with sarcoidosis (Löfgren's syndrome or another form), or a control subject (not recorded which). The chain is built from TRBV20-1 and TRBJ2-1; 7 positions match TRBD2. The sample consisted of CD4+ T cells from bronchoalveolar lavage. The CDR3 DNA follows: TGCAGTGCTATTGGGGAGGGCCCCTACAATGAGCAGTTCTTC. It translates to CSAIGEGPYNEQFF.